The T cell receptor (beta chain) described here comes from a study of shared clonotypes between healthy human individuals. This CDR3 comprises 15 residues. Germline CDR1 and CDR2: SGDLS and YYNGEE. V was trimmed by 0 bases and J by 0 bases, leaving 9 bases between them. Findings of the study overall: The sharing of about 5% of naive CD4 clonotypes was seen across a handful of donors. Genetic and exposure-history diversity was limited by the few donors.

Concerning this clone itself: Its antigen remains unknown.

The naive CD8 fraction comprised CD45RO-negative cells positively selected for CCR7 and excluded terminally differentiated effector memory CD45RA+ cells. Deep-level running was used for the assay. An approximately 200 ng quantity of DNA, tens of thousands of T cell genomes, went into the sorted-subset replicate PCRs. The protocol was immunoSEQ multiplex PCR, while the TCRdb copy is restricted to in-frame clones and leaves out a portion. This table has 1.5 million to 2.5 million clones, around 96% appearing once. The chain recombines TRBV9 with TRBJ1-1; weak D call: TRBD1 (5 bases). The sample comprised naive CD8+ T cells sorted from blood. The receptor's source is a man aged 18 to 29 in good health. CDR3: CASSVGGGVNTEAFF. In DNA form, the CDR3 reads TGTGCCAGCAGCGTAGGTGGAGGGGTGAACACTGAAGCTTTCTTT.